This TCR beta chain was identified during a study of cytomegalovirus exposure and HLA in healthy donors. Overall study: Within the Caucasian-associated ancestry cluster were roughly 79% of the 398 genotyped donors.

This CDR3 is built from 15 residues. Unmatched junction bases numbered 5, after V lost 4 bases and J lost 1 base. Germline V CDR1 and CDR2: SGHTS, YDEGEE. The PCR contained 60 Vbeta and 13 Jbeta primers. The assay was immunoSEQ multiplex PCR, and TCRdb's table has in-frame clones only and misses some. The sample lists some 50,000 clones, 65% to 80% occurring once. Regarding this clone: Its cognate antigen is unknown.

The study's findings and limits: Analyses of presence/absence relied on an assumption of roughly uniform sequencing depth across donors. In a later analysis, TCR beta V- and J-gene trimming was associated with a missense DCLRE1C variant. A prior analysis recorded that most TCR beta V segments were productive about 87% or about 30% of the time.

Input material: PBMCs. V is TRBV5-8 and J is TRBJ2-3; 8 bases are a match to TRBD1. The receptor was isolated from a man under 40 in good health and CMV-seronegative. CDR3 protein: CASSQGTGGTDTQYF. The DNA of the CDR3 is TGTGCCAGCAGCCAGGGGACAGGAGGCACAGATACGCAGTATTTT.